Below are 22 T cell receptor beta chains sequenced from a single sample in a study of vaccination and CD4 T cells after COVID-19. CD4+ T cells that had been cultured provided DNA sequenced with the Oncomine TCR Beta short-read assay. Each CDR3 protein is one row after TCRdb ran MiXCR on the PCR reads. There are 20,000 to 30,000 distinct CDR3 sequences in the sample; 42% occur only once, and over 3.5% lies in the top ten. The sample's time point: late sampling 161 to 241 days after vaccination in a few convalescent patients. Treatment meaning: approximately nine-day PBMC culture with coronavirus spike peptide pools or control peptides (ViraFEST assay). These receptors lack a known antigen. Sequencing was performed on CD4+ T cells from blood, cultured in vitro, taken about 7 months after SARS-CoV-2 vaccination. All receptors derive from a human donor who had recovered from COVID-19.

In this sample, this clonotype turned up a few times. This chain uses TRBV20-1 with TRBJ1-6, with D perhaps TRBD1 (5 bases). Trimming shortened V by 1 base and J by 1 base, and 11 bases separated the two germline ends. The CDR3 totals 16 residues. The germline V gene has CDR1 DFQATT and CDR2 SNEGSKA (reference sequence). CDR3 nucleotides: TGCAGTGCTAGAGGGGGGTTTATTTCCTATAATTCACCCCTCCACTTT. This gives the protein CSARGGFISYNSPLHF.

The chain couples TRBV27 to TRBJ2-1; 12 bases are a match to TRBD2. J gave up 6 bases and V 0 bases, and 0 bases lay outside the gene matches. Germline values: CDR1 MNHEY, CDR2 SMNVEV (reference sequence). This CDR3 spans 15 amino acids. The CDR3 DNA sequence: TGTGCCAGCAGTTTATCACTAGCGGGAGGCAATGAGCAGTTCTTC. This translates into CASSLSLAGGNEQFF.

The chain joins TRBV7-9 to TRBJ2-5; 9 bases are a match to TRBD2. With V trimmed by 0 bases and J by 5 bases, 16 bases remained unmatched. Germline V gene data show CDR1 as SEHNR and CDR2 as FQNEAQ (reference sequence). This CDR3 is 19 amino acids long. CDR3 DNA: TGTGCCAGCAGCTTAGCCTCCATTAGGGGCGGGAGGGCCCGGGAGACCCAGTACTTC. This codes for CASSLASIRGGRARETQYF.

This chain joins TRBV5-1 and TRBJ1-2; D unclear. Germline V gene sequence: CDR1 SGHRS, CDR2 YFSETQ. The length of the CDR3 is 18 residues. Trimming stripped 4 bases from V and 4 bases from J, with 26 bases between. Here the CDR3 DNA reads TGCGCCAGCAGCCCCTGGAGATGGTTTAGCCGAGGCGGCTATGGCTACACCTTC. It is translated as CASSPWRWFSRGGYGYTF.

The J gene is TRBJ2-7, the V gene TRBV20-1, with D perhaps TRBD2 (5 bases). The CDR3 is 14 amino acids. Germline V lookup: CDR1 DFQATT, CDR2 SNEGSKA (reference sequence). V gave up 4 bases and J gave up 0 bases, with 13 bases separating them. CDR3 region: CSATLDGLSYEQYF. The CDR3, as DNA: TGCAGTGCTACCCTGGACGGACTCTCCTACGAGCAGTACTTC.

This chain uses TRBV19 with TRBJ2-5, with 12 nucleotides matching TRBD2. This CDR3 spans 16 amino acids. Germline assignment: CDR1 LNHDA and CDR2 SQIVND (reference sequence). V shed 5 bases and J 5 bases; nucleotides not matched to a gene: 9. The CDR3 here is CASSLQLAGGWETQYF. CDR3 nucleotide sequence: TGTGCCAGTAGTCTACAACTAGCGGGAGGTTGGGAGACCCAGTACTTC. Drawing the rest from reference TRBV19 and TRBJ2-5, the complete variable domain is DGGITQSPKYLFRKEGQNVTLSCEQNLNHDAMYWYRQDPGQGLRLIYYSQIVNDFQKGDIAEGYSVSREKKESFPLTVTSAQKNPTAFYLCASSLQLAGGWETQYFGPGTRLLVL.

The chain couples TRBV6-2 or TRBV6-3 to TRBJ2-3; 10 bases are a match to TRBD2. This CDR3 has 15 amino acids. CDR1 MNHEY and CDR2 SVGEGT come from the germline V gene. The junction had 1 base not matched to a gene; V was cut back by 0 bases and J by 4 bases. This CDR3 is CASSYSLAGADTQYF. The DNA of the CDR3 is TGTGCCAGCAGTTACTCGCTAGCGGGAGCAGATACGCAGTATTTT.

V and J are TRBV7-3 and TRBJ2-2; the D is unclear. The germline V gene encodes CDR1 SGHTA and CDR2 FQGTGA. The CDR3 extends over 14 amino acids. With 2 bases removed from V and 6 bases from J, the gap between germline ends came to 10 bases. CDR3 nucleotide sequence: TGTGCCAGCAGCTTAGATAGGGTGGCCGGGGAGCTGTTTTTT. Protein product: CASSLDRVAGELFF.

The chain combines TRBV20-1 with TRBJ2-1, with 9 bases identical to TRBD2. The V gene end was trimmed by 6 bases and the J gene end by 8 bases; junction bases not matched to a gene: 14. The CDR3 loop spans 15 amino acids. Germline values: CDR1 DFQATT, CDR2 SNEGSKA (reference sequence). This CDR3 reads CSAFTGASGIHEQFF. CDR3 nucleotides: TGCAGTGCGTTTACTGGGGCTAGCGGGATTCATGAGCAGTTCTTC.

The chain has TRBV6-1 and TRBJ2-3; the match to TRBD2 covers 9 bases. The V gene end was trimmed by 6 bases and the J gene end by 2 bases; junction bases not matched to a gene: 3. The CDR3 is 14 amino acids. Germline V gives CDR1 MNHNS, CDR2 SASEGT. The CDR3 reads CASRAGGPTDTQYF. CDR3 bases: TGTGCCAGCAGAGCGGGAGGTCCCACAGATACGCAGTATTTT.

V and J are TRBV5-1 and TRBJ2-7; no clear D gene. CDR1 and CDR2 from the germline V gene are SGHRS and YFSETQ. CDR3 size: 15 residues. Between the trimmed V and J ends, which lost 3 bases and 0 bases, there was a span of 13 bases. CDR3 region: CASSYLGSSSYEQYF. The CDR3, as DNA: TGCGCCAGCAGCTATTTGGGGTCCTCCTCCTACGAGCAGTACTTC.

This clonotype is medium-sized (0.01 to 0.1%). The rearrangement uses TRBV11-1 and TRBJ2-7; 8 bases map to TRBD1. Germline CDR1 SGHAT, CDR2 FQDESV (reference sequence). The CDR3 covers 12 residues. The ends lost 5 bases at V and 7 bases at J; junction bases unmatched: 4. The CDR3 DNA is TGTGCCAGCAGCGGACAGGGACGAGAGCAGTACTTC. It translates to CASSGQGREQYF.

The chain employs TRBV6-2 or TRBV6-3 and TRBJ1-5, with a tentative D call TRBD1 (6 bases). The CDR3 contains 20 residues. V was cut by 7 bases and J by 0 bases, with 28 bases left in between. The V gene's germline CDR1 is MNHEY and CDR2 SVGEGT. Written as DNA, the CDR3 is TGTGCCAGCACCAACCCCACGACAGGACATGGGGTTTATAGCAATCAGCCCCAGCATTTT. This translates into CASTNPTTGHGVYSNQPQHF.

There are a few counts of this clonotype. The V and J genes are TRBV7-9 and TRBJ1-2, with D tentatively TRBD1 (5 bases). Per the germline V gene, CDR1 is SEHNR and CDR2 is FQNEAQ (reference sequence). The CDR3 is made up of 15 amino acids. The germline V and J ends were trimmed by 1 base and 8 bases, with 17 bases remaining between them. The CDR3 here is CASSLESTGREGYTF. DNA for the CDR3: TGTGCCAGCAGCTTAGAGAGCACAGGCAGAGAGGGCTACACCTTC. The complete variable domain, with remaining parts taken from reference TRBV7-9 and TRBJ1-2, reads DTGVSQNPRHKITKRGQNVTFRCDPISEHNRLYWYRQTLGQGPEFLTYFQNEAQLEKSRLLSDRFSAERPKGSFSTLEIQRTEQGDSAMYLCASSLESTGREGYTFGSGTRLTVV.

The rearrangement joins TRBV20-1 to TRBJ2-1, with a tentative D call TRBD2 (5 bases). The germline V gene encodes CDR1 DFQATT and CDR2 SNEGSKA (reference sequence). The V end lost 6 bases, the J end lost 6 bases, and 18 bases lay between the germline ends. The CDR3 has 14 amino acids. CDR3 DNA sequence: TGCAGTGCAAAGAGAGATAGCGAAGGCAATGAGCAGTTCTTC. Amino acids: CSAKRDSEGNEQFF.

This clonotype has a handful of counts. The chain uses TRBV24-1 and TRBJ2-5; D possibly uses TRBD1 or TRBD2 (5 bases each). The CDR3 has 16 residues. CDR1 and CDR2 from the germline V gene are KGHDR and SFDVKD. The ends were cut back, 3 bases at V and 2 bases at J, with 15 bases in the middle. The CDR3 DNA reads as TGTGCCACCAGTGATCCGGGACGAACTTCTCAAGAGACCCAGTACTTC. Translating it yields CATSDPGRTSQETQYF.

This clonotype occurred a few times. CDR3: CSAWESSYNEQFF. The CDR3 DNA reads TGCAGTGCTTGGGAGTCCTCCTACAATGAGCAGTTCTTC. This chain joins TRBV20-1 and TRBJ2-1, with a tentative D call TRBD2 (5 bases). The germline V gene has CDR1 DFQATT and CDR2 SNEGSKA (reference sequence). Between the trimmed V and J ends, which lost 5 bases and 0 bases, there was a span of 8 bases. CDR3 length: 13 amino acids.

The gene calls are TRBV20-1 and TRBJ2-1; 9 positions agree with TRBD2. Germline loops: CDR1 DFQATT, CDR2 SNEGSKA (reference sequence). J lost 14 bases, V lost 1 base, and 9 bases had no gene match. CDR3 size: 13 residues. In DNA, the CDR3 is TGCAGTGCTAGAGGTGGGAGCGGGAGGAAGGAGTTCTTC. This codes for CSARGGSGRKEFF.

This clonotype appeared a few times. V gene TRBV7-8 combines with J gene TRBJ1-5; the match to TRBD1 covers 8 bases. There are 15 residues in the CDR3. With 5 bases clipped from V and 3 bases from J, the junction kept 6 bases outside the gene matches. CDR1 and CDR2 from the germline V gene are SGHVS and FQNEAQ. The CDR3 sequence: CASSLGQAINQPQHF. The CDR3 DNA reads as TGTGCCAGCAGCCTGGGACAGGCGATCAATCAGCCCCAGCATTTT. Variable domain in full (rest from reference TRBV7-8 and TRBJ1-5): GAGVSQSPRYKVAKRGQDVALRCDPISGHVSLFWYQQALGQGPEFLTYFQNEAQLDKSGLPSDRFFAERPEGSVSTLKIQRTQQEDSAVYLCASSLGQAINQPQHFGDGTRLSIL.

The chain has TRBV20-1 and TRBJ1-5; D is unclear. Germline V gene sequence: CDR1 DFQATT, CDR2 SNEGSKA (reference sequence). The CDR3 has 14 residues. The V end was cut by 1 base, the J end by 7 bases, with 14 bases between. The CDR3 DNA reads TGCAGTGCTAGAGCATCAGCGGTTTGGCAGCCCCAGCATTTT. Its protein product is CSARASAVWQPQHF.

A word on this clonotype: Being one base from a much bigger clone, this may be a read error. The V gene is TRBV6-2 or TRBV6-3, the J gene TRBJ2-5; TRBD2 is a possible D gene (5 bases). V shed 6 bases and J shed 5 bases, with 16 bases lying between them. This CDR3 spans 14 amino acids. CDR1 is MNHEY and CDR2 is SVGEGT in the germline V gene. The CDR3 DNA reads as TGTGCCAGCAGCCGTGTACCGGAGGTGGAGACCCAGTACTTC. Its protein is CASSRVPEVETQYF.

This chain joins TRBV27 and TRBJ2-5; 7 bases are a match to TRBD1. Germline CDR1 reads MNHEY; CDR2 reads SMNVEV (reference sequence). After removal of 5 bases from V and 10 bases from J, the junction contained 10 bases not matched to a gene. The CDR3 covers 13 residues. The CDR3 coding sequence is TGTGCCAGCAGTCCAATCCAGGGGGTGGGCCAGTACTTC. It yields the protein CASSPIQGVGQYF.